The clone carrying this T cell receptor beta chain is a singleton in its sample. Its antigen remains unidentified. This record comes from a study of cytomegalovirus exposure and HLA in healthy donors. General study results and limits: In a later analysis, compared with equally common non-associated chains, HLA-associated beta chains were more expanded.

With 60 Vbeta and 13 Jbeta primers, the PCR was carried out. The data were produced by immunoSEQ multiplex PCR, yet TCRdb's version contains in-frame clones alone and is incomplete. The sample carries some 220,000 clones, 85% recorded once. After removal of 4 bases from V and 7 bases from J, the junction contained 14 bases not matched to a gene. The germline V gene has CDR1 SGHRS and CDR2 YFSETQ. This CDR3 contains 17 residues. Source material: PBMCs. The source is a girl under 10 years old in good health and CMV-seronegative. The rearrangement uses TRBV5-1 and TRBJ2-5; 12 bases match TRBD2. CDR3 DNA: TGCGCCAGCAGCGCGGCCCCTAGCGGGGGGGCCGGTGGGACCCAGTACTTC. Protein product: CASSAAPSGGAGGTQYF. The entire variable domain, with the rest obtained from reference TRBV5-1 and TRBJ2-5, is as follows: KAGVTQTPRYLIKTRGQQVTLSCSPISGHRSVSWYQQTPGQGLQFLFEYFSETQRNKGNFPGRFSGRQFSNSRSEMNVSTLELGDSALYLCASSAAPSGGAGGTQYFGPGTRLLVL.